The rows below give T cell receptor beta chains drawn from one sample of a study of blood T cell repertoires in COVID-19. This table comes from immunoSEQ multiplex PCR, and its TCRdb copy is limited to in-frame clones, with some not included. The sample gives roughly 260,000 clones, about 88% of which show up once; 3.5% to 4.5% is in the top ten. The sample taken for sequencing was peripheral blood. The receptors come from a man aged 55 to 70 who had recovered from COVID-19. The CDR3 runs from the conserved cysteine through the conserved F or W. A D gene is named only where the DNA matches it firmly. Clone size is not always given. Where it is, it says once, few, many or a class for expanded clones.

V	size	J	D	length	CDR3	DNA
TRBV7-6	NA	TRBJ2-2	NA	12	CASSLPTGELFF	TGTGCCAGCAGCCTACCCACCGGGGAGCTGTTTTTT
TRBV9	NA	TRBJ2-1	NA	12	CASSVAESEQFF	TGTGCCAGCAGCGTAGCTGAGAGTGAGCAGTTCTTC
TRBV6-5	once	TRBJ1-6	NA	15	CASSYRQGRDSPLHF	TGTGCCAGCAGTTACCGGCAGGGGAGGGATTCACCCCTCCACTTT
TRBV5-1	NA	TRBJ2-5	TRBD2	18	CASSLRTSGGPLQETQYF	TGCGCCAGCAGCCTAAGGACTAGCGGGGGACCCTTACAAGAGACCCAGTACTTC
TRBV24-1	NA	TRBJ2-3	TRBD1	15	CATSDRDRNTDTQYF	TGTGCCACCAGTGACCGGGACAGAAACACAGATACGCAGTATTTT
TRBV7-2	NA	TRBJ2-7	NA	15	CASSLGGEVSYEQYF	TGTGCCAGCAGCTTAGGGGGAGAAGTATCCTACGAGCAGTACTTC
TRBV7-9	NA	TRBJ2-2	NA	12	CASSPSAGELFF	TGTGCCAGCAGTCCCAGCGCCGGGGAGCTGTTTTTT
TRBV4-1	NA	TRBJ1-5	NA	15	CASSQAGGRNQPQHF	TGCGCCAGCAGCCAAGCCGGGGGGCGGAATCAGCCCCAGCATTTT
TRBV12-5	NA	TRBJ2-1	TRBD1	13	CASGLDRGHEQFF	TGTGCTAGTGGTTTGGACAGGGGCCATGAGCAGTTCTTC
TRBV19	NA	TRBJ1-1	NA	14	CASTGPTGNTEAFF	TGTGCCAGTACGGGGCCGACAGGGAACACTGAAGCTTTCTTT
TRBV7-3	NA	TRBJ2-1	TRBD2	17	CASSLWASGGSRNEQFF	TGTGCCAGCAGCTTATGGGCTAGCGGGGGGTCGAGGAATGAGCAGTTCTTC
TRBV7-8	many	TRBJ1-5	NA	17	CASSLRGGPNSNQPQHF	TGTGCCAGCAGTTTAAGAGGGGGACCCAATAGCAATCAGCCCCAGCATTTT
TRBV24-1	NA	TRBJ2-2	TRBD1	15	CATSTGGTNTGELFF	TGTGCCACCAGTACAGGGGGGACGAACACCGGGGAGCTGTTTTTT
TRBV6-2/TRBV6-3	NA	TRBJ1-2	NA	15	CASSYGAIPGHGYTF	TGTGCCAGCAGTTACGGCGCCATTCCAGGGCATGGCTACACCTTC
TRBV6-5	NA	TRBJ2-7	TRBD1	15	CASSSAGTGTYEQYF	TGTGCCAGCAGTTCTGCGGGGACAGGGACCTACGAGCAGTACTTC
TRBV18	NA	TRBJ1-1	NA	14	CASSPPAGIIGAFF	TGTGCCAGCTCACCACCGGCGGGGATCATTGGAGCTTTCTTT
TRBV7-9	once	TRBJ2-7	TRBD1	17	CASSLAPGQGSSYEQYF	TGTGCCAGCAGCTTAGCTCCGGGACAGGGAAGCTCCTACGAGCAGTACTTC
TRBV5-1	NA	TRBJ2-7	TRBD2	14	CASTRLSGGDEQYF	TGCGCCAGCACCCGCCTCTCGGGGGGGGACGAGCAGTACTTC
TRBV25-1	NA	TRBJ2-2	TRBD1	16	CASRPPRTGLTGELFF	TGTGCCAGCAGACCCCCTCGGACAGGACTGACCGGGGAGCTGTTTTTT
TRBV12-3/TRBV12-4	few	TRBJ1-6	NA	11	CASSLRGPLHF	TGTGCCAGCAGTTTGCGGGGACCCCTCCACTTT
TRBV5-1	NA	TRBJ2-1	TRBD2	17	CASSHRRGSGSYNEQFF	TGCGCCAGCAGCCATCGAAGGGGTAGCGGGAGTTACAATGAGCAGTTCTTC
TRBV27	NA	TRBJ2-3	TRBD1	11	CRTGSTDTQYF	TGTCGGACAGGGAGCACAGATACGCAGTATTTT
TRBV27	NA	TRBJ2-5	TRBD2	18	CASRKLAAGGPERWTQYF	TGTGCCAGCAGAAAACTCGCAGCGGGGGGGCCGGAACGCTGGACCCAGTACTTC
TRBV10-3	NA	TRBJ1-2	TRBD1	16	CAISEKKGAWDYGYTF	TGTGCCATCAGTGAGAAAAAGGGGGCCTGGGATTATGGCTACACCTTC
TRBV7-9	NA	TRBJ1-2	NA	14	CASSETPFPYGYTF	TGTGCCAGCAGCGAAACACCTTTTCCTTATGGCTACACCTTC
TRBV6-6	NA	TRBJ1-1	NA	15	CASRARDTMNTEAFF	TGTGCCAGCAGGGCCCGGGACACGATGAACACTGAAGCTTTCTTT
TRBV5-1	NA	TRBJ1-1	NA	15	CASSLLGRVNTEAFF	TGCGCCAGCAGCCTACTAGGACGGGTGAACACTGAAGCTTTCTTT
TRBV9	NA	TRBJ2-7	TRBD1	16	CASSVSPGQGSDEQYF	TGTGCCAGCAGCGTCTCTCCGGGACAGGGGTCTGACGAGCAGTACTTC
TRBV15	few	TRBJ2-1	NA	14	CATRGHSSYNEQFF	TGTGCCACCAGAGGACACAGCTCCTACAATGAGCAGTTCTTC